Listed here are 20 T cell receptor beta chains from one sample, sequenced in a study of cytomegalovirus exposure and HLA in healthy donors. Primers: 60 Vbeta forward and 13 Jbeta reverse. Clones were read by immunoSEQ multiplex PCR, and TCRdb kept only the in-frame ones, dropping some. The sample holds approximately 100,000 clones, roughly 74% seen once. Source material: PBMCs. These receptors all stem from a woman aged 40 to 55 in good health and CMV-seronegative.

The chain recombines TRBV27 with TRBJ1-5; D unclear. V lost 5 bases and J lost 7, with 9 bases in between. The CDR3 has 12 residues. Germline assignment: CDR1 MNHEY and CDR2 SMNVEV (reference sequence). The CDR3 here is CASSAGGQPQHF. DNA for the CDR3: TGTGCCAGCAGTGCAGGAGGCCAGCCCCAGCATTTT.

The chain links TRBV30 to TRBJ1-6, with 10 bases matching TRBD1. V was pared by 5 bases and J by 10 bases, with 5 bases of the junction left unmatched. CDR3 length: 13 residues. Germline CDR1 and CDR2: GTSNPN and SVGIG (reference sequence). The CDR3 nucleotides read TGTGCCTGGGGTGACAGGGGGCACTCACCCCTCCACTTT. The encoded protein is CAWGDRGHSPLHF.

The V and J genes are TRBV5-1 and TRBJ1-1; D is ambiguous. This CDR3 has 14 residues. The germline CDR1 and CDR2 sequences are SGHRS and YFSETQ. V was pared by 0 bases and J by 1 base, with 7 bases between. CDR3 nucleotides: TGCGCCAGCAGCTTGGTAGCGGCGAACACTGAAGCTTTCTTT. Protein product: CASSLVAANTEAFF. The complete variable domain, with remaining parts taken from reference TRBV5-1 and TRBJ1-1, reads KAGVTQTPRYLIKTRGQQVTLSCSPISGHRSVSWYQQTPGQGLQFLFEYFSETQRNKGNFPGRFSGRQFSNSRSEMNVSTLELGDSALYLCASSLVAANTEAFFGQGTRLTVV.

The chain is built from TRBV28 and TRBJ1-1, with D possibly TRBD1 on 5 matching bases. Trimming shortened V by 6 bases and J by 6 bases, and 8 bases separated the two germline ends. The germline CDR1 and CDR2 sequences are MDHEN and SYDVKM. The CDR3 has 11 amino acids. CDR3 protein: CASRGQAEAFF. The CDR3 bases are TGTGCCAGCAGAGGACAAGCTGAAGCTTTCTTT. Using reference TRBV28 and TRBJ1-1 for the parts outside the CDR3, the full variable domain is DVKVTQSSRYLVKRTGEKVFLECVQDMDHENMFWYRQDPGLGLRLIYFSYDVKMKEKGDIPEGYSVSREKKERFSLILESASTNQTSMYLCASRGQAEAFFGQGTRLTVV.

This chain connects TRBV6-4 to TRBJ1-1, with 10 bases fitting TRBD1. CDR3 size: 14 residues. Germline V gives CDR1 MRHNA, CDR2 SNTAGT. V trimming: 6 bases; J trimming: 1 base; junction bases outside the gene matches: 2. Here the CDR3 DNA reads TGTGCCAGCAGCAGGGACAGGGGGAACACTGAAGCTTTCTTT. As protein: CASSRDRGNTEAFF.

The chain employs TRBV28 and TRBJ1-1, with D perhaps matching TRBD1 (5 bases). The length of the CDR3 is 12 residues. The germline V gene encodes CDR1 MDHEN and CDR2 SYDVKM. V lost 7 bases to trimming and J lost 3 bases, with 9 bases between them. The CDR3 loop reads CASTTGYTEAFF. The CDR3, as DNA: TGTGCCAGCACTACAGGATACACTGAAGCTTTCTTT.

The V and J genes are TRBV5-1 and TRBJ1-2; possibly TRBD1 for D (5 bases). Germline CDR1 SGHRS, CDR2 YFSETQ. CDR3 length: 15 residues. Trimming removed 0 bases from V and 4 bases from J, with 13 bases in between. The CDR3 loop is CASSLGQGEAYGYTF. The CDR3 DNA reads as TGCGCCAGCAGCTTGGGGCAGGGCGAGGCCTATGGCTACACCTTC.

The rearrangement joins TRBV6-6 to TRBJ2-1, with 7 positions matching TRBD1. V gave up 6 bases and J gave up 4 bases; unmatched junction bases: 6. The V gene's germline CDR1 is MNHNY and CDR2 SVGAGI (reference sequence). This CDR3 is built from 14 residues. The CDR3 reads CASRRGPDYNEQFF. In DNA, the CDR3 is TGTGCCAGCAGGAGGGGGCCTGATTACAATGAGCAGTTCTTC.

The chain uses TRBV4-1 and TRBJ2-5; a possible D gene is TRBD2 (7 bases). The V end lost 0 bases, the J end lost 5 bases, and 19 bases lay between the germline ends. Germline V gene lookup returns CDR1 MGHRA and CDR2 YSYEKL. This CDR3 has 17 residues. CDR3 sequence reads: CASSQETTRGPRETQYF. The CDR3 bases are TGCGCCAGCAGCCAAGAGACCACGCGGGGGCCGAGGGAGACCCAGTACTTC.

V and J are TRBV6-6 and TRBJ2-1; possible D gene TRBD2, 6 bases. The CDR3 extends over 11 amino acids. The V gene lost 7 bases and the J gene lost 7 bases, with 8 bases spanning the gap. Germline V lookup: CDR1 MNHNY, CDR2 SVGAGI (reference sequence). CDR3 nucleotides: TGTGCCAGCATCGGGGGTAATGAGCAGTTCTTC. This translates into CASIGGNEQFF.

The chain joins TRBV14 to TRBJ2-7; 7 bases map to TRBD2. Germline CDR1 reads SGHDN; CDR2 reads FVKESK. The trim removed 3 bases at V and 2 bases at J, leaving 7 bases unmatched. The CDR3 covers 15 residues. CDR3: CASSQWTRETYEQYF. Here the CDR3 DNA reads TGTGCCAGCAGCCAGTGGACTAGGGAGACCTACGAGCAGTACTTC.

The chain is built from TRBV9 and TRBJ1-3; the D is unclear. V lost 0 bases and J lost 0, with 7 bases in between. Germline V lookup: CDR1 SGDLS, CDR2 YYNGEE. This CDR3 spans 15 amino acids. The DNA of the CDR3 is TGTGCCAGCAGCGTAGCAGACAACTCTGGAAACACCATATATTTT. Protein sequence: CASSVADNSGNTIYF.

The V call is TRBV19, the J call TRBJ1-4; 9 nucleotides align to TRBD1. Germline assignment: CDR1 LNHDA and CDR2 SQIVND (reference sequence). The CDR3 is 14 residues long. V shed 6 bases and J 8 bases; nucleotides not matched to a gene: 7. The CDR3 spells CASRRTGEGEKLFF. The CDR3 nucleotides are TGTGCCAGTAGACGGACAGGGGAAGGCGAAAAACTGTTTTTT.

There are a few counts of this clone. The chain has TRBV9 and TRBJ2-7; D is possibly TRBD2 (7 bases). Germline V gives CDR1 SGDLS, CDR2 YYNGEE. The V end lost 0 bases, the J end lost 3 bases, and 10 bases lay between the germline ends. This CDR3 region has 14 residues. CDR3 nucleotide sequence: TGTGCCAGCAGCGTAGATAGGGGGGGCTACGAGCAGTACTTC. Its translation: CASSVDRGGYEQYF.

This sequence joins TRBV6-1 and TRBJ2-5, with a possible D match to TRBD2 (5 bases). CDR3 length equals 15 residues. Trimming took off 4 bases at V and 3 bases at J, with 15 bases between the two ends. Germline CDR1 MNHNS, CDR2 SASEGT. The CDR3 region has the DNA TGTGCCAGCAGTGTTCGACGGGGAATCGAAGAGACCCAGTACTTC. Translation gives CASSVRRGIEETQYF.

The chain is built from TRBV6-1 and TRBJ2-7, with 9 bases matching TRBD1. Germline CDR1 is MNHNS and CDR2 is SASEGT. The trim removed 6 bases at V and 0 bases at J, leaving 6 bases unmatched. The CDR3 loop spans 15 amino acids. The CDR3 DNA is TGTGCCAGCAGGGGGACAGGGATGAGCTCCTACGAGCAGTACTTC. It encodes CASRGTGMSSYEQYF.

The rearrangement joins TRBV7-3 to TRBJ2-1; 12 bases align to TRBD2. The CDR3 length is 16 residues. The germline gives CDR1 SGHTA, CDR2 FQGTGA. With V trimmed by 4 bases and J by 7 bases, 8 bases remained unmatched. The CDR3 reads CASSSILAGGGNEQFF. CDR3 DNA sequence: TGTGCCAGCAGCTCAATACTAGCGGGGGGTGGAAATGAGCAGTTCTTC.

The V and J genes are TRBV5-6 and TRBJ1-5; possible D gene TRBD1, 5 bases. This CDR3 is 13 amino acids long. Per the germline V gene, CDR1 is SGHDT and CDR2 is YYEEEE. V was trimmed by 3 bases and J by 7 bases, leaving 11 bases between them. CDR3 loop: CASSSGEGQPQHF. The CDR3 DNA follows: TGTGCCAGCAGCTCCGGGGAGGGGCAGCCCCAGCATTTT. Full variable domain (rest looked up from reference TRBV5-6 and TRBJ1-5): DAGVTQSPTHLIKTRGQQVTLRCSPKSGHDTVSWYQQALGQGPQFIFQYYEEEERQRGNFPDRFSGHQFPNYSSELNVNALLLGDSALYLCASSSGEGQPQHFGDGTRLSIL.

This chain links TRBV18 with TRBJ2-7; D is perhaps TRBD1 (6 bases). Germline loops: CDR1 KGHSH, CDR2 LQKENI. The V gene lost 3 bases and the J gene lost 1 base, with 16 bases spanning the gap. This CDR3 comprises 16 residues. CDR3 region: CASSPDRYSTSYEQYF. The CDR3 DNA reads TGTGCCAGCTCACCGGACAGATATAGTACTTCCTACGAGCAGTACTTC. Full variable domain (missing parts from reference TRBV18 and TRBJ2-7): NAGVMQNPRHLVRRRGQEARLRCSPMKGHSHVYWYRQLPEEGLKFMVYLQKENIIDESGMPKERFSAEFPKEGPSILRIQQVVRGDSAAYFCASSPDRYSTSYEQYFGPGTRLTVT.

This clone was picked up one time. Germline is not matched at one junction end, which may reflect a read error. The chain employs TRBV7-9 and TRBJ1-2, with D hard to call. This CDR3 comprises 14 residues. The germline CDR1 and CDR2 sequences are SEHNR and FQNEAQ (reference sequence). The DNA for the CDR3 is TGTTCCAGCAGCTTCTCGGACTCTGACTATGGCTACACCTTC. Residues: CSSSFSDSDYGYTF. The full variable domain, its missing parts supplied by reference TRBV7-9 and TRBJ1-2, is DTGVSQNPRHKITKRGQNVTFRCDPISEHNRLYWYRQTLGQGPEFLTYFQNEAQLEKSRLLSDRFSAERPKGSFSTLEIQRTEQGDSAMYLCSSSFSDSDYGYTFGSGTRLTVV.